This entry lists 21 T cell receptor beta chains sequenced from one sample in a study of long-term antiretroviral therapy in people with HIV (dated by TCRdb to the early 2020s). The immunoSEQ hsTCRB v3.0 assay was used at survey level resolution to sequence the TRB variable region. Sourced from immuneACCESS, this table was stored by TCRdb with only in-frame sequences that have V and J called. A share of the clones is absent; for the studies checked, an unresolved V gene accounts for under half, and the remainder has no known explanation. In this sample the table shows more than 15,000 clones, approximately 75% of which occur a single time. The top ten clones comprise about 8.2% of the sample. The sample in question was unsorted PBMCs, obtained 0.3 years after starting antiretroviral therapy. Receptor source: a man between 18 and 29 years old with HIV.

The rearrangement joins TRBV7-9 to TRBJ2-3, with 10 bases fitting TRBD2. The CDR3 has 14 amino acids. After removal of 4 bases from V and 4 bases from J, the junction contained 2 bases not matched to a gene. Germline V gene sequence: CDR1 SEHNR, CDR2 FQNEAQ (reference sequence). As DNA, the CDR3 is TGTGCCAGCAGCTCCGGGACTAGCGCAGATACGCAGTATTTT. Amino acid sequence: CASSSGTSADTQYF.

The chain has TRBV27 and TRBJ1-6; 9 bases map to TRBD1. V was clipped by 5 bases and J by 8 bases; unmatched bases: 7. Germline CDR1 is MNHEY and CDR2 is SMNVEV (reference sequence). The CDR3 is 15 amino acids. CDR3 nucleotide sequence: TGTGCCAGCAGTCCGGGACAGGGAAATGATTCACCCCTCCACTTT. Translated, it gives CASSPGQGNDSPLHF.

CDR3 residues: CASSPVTGPRTEAFF. CDR3 bases: TGTGCCAGCAGCCCCGTGACAGGCCCCCGCACTGAAGCTTTCTTT. The rearrangement uses TRBV7-9 and TRBJ1-1; a weak D match, TRBD1 (6 bases). This CDR3 has 15 amino acids. V shed 5 bases and J shed 4 bases, with 17 bases lying between them. Germline V CDR1 and CDR2: SEHNR, FQNEAQ (reference sequence).

This chain links TRBV4-2 with TRBJ1-1, with D possibly matching TRBD1 (5 bases). V was trimmed by 5 bases and J by 8 bases, leaving 15 bases between them. CDR1 LGHNA and CDR2 YNFKEQ come from the germline V gene. CDR3 length: 13 residues. CDR3 region: CASSGEGKPEAFF. The CDR3 DNA is TGTGCCAGCAGCGGAGAGGGGAAGCCCGAAGCTTTCTTT.

The rearrangement uses TRBV9 and TRBJ2-7, with D possibly matching TRBD1 (7 bases). Germline loops: CDR1 SGDLS, CDR2 YYNGEE. The CDR3 is 16 amino acids. The V end lost 3 bases, the J end lost 2 bases, and 18 bases lay between the germline ends. The CDR3 bases are TGTGCCAGCAGCGCTGGGGGGTCGGGGACAGCCTACGAGCAGTACTTC. As protein: CASSAGGSGTAYEQYF. The complete variable domain, with remaining parts taken from reference TRBV9 and TRBJ2-7, reads DSGVTQTPKHLITATGQRVTLRCSPRSGDLSVYWYQQSLDQGLQFLIQYYNGEERAKGNILERFSAQQFPDLHSELNLSSLELGDSALYFCASSAGGSGTAYEQYFGPGTRLTVT.

Turning to this clone: The junction departs from the called germline gene at one end, perhaps through a read error. The chain is built from TRBV7-9 and TRBJ1-6; TRBD1 might be the D (6 bases). The CDR3 has 13 amino acids. The germline V gene encodes CDR1 SEHNR and CDR2 FQNEAQ (reference sequence). CDR3 protein: CTSSLQGNSPLHF. CDR3 DNA sequence: TGTACCAGCAGCTTACAGGGTAATTCACCCCTCCACTTT.

This chain uses TRBV7-8 with TRBJ2-3, with 10 bases aligning to TRBD2. V lost 3 bases to trimming and J lost 6 bases; unmatched junction nucleotides: 12. CDR1 SGHVS and CDR2 FQNEAQ come from the germline V gene. The CDR3 runs 17 residues. CDR3 nucleotide sequence: TGTGCCAGCAGCTTCGACCCCAGCGGGGGGGCTTATGATACGCAGTATTTT. Translation gives CASSFDPSGGAYDTQYF.

The chain links TRBV19 to TRBJ2-2; 7 bases are shared with TRBD1. The germline CDR1 and CDR2 sequences are LNHDA and SQIVND (reference sequence). This CDR3 comprises 14 residues. After removal of 3 bases from V and 7 bases from J, the junction contained 5 bases not matched to a gene. CDR3 loop: CASSIEQGFGELFF. The CDR3 region has the DNA TGTGCCAGTAGTATCGAACAGGGGTTCGGGGAGCTGTTTTTT.

In DNA form, the CDR3 reads TGTGCCTGGAGTGTTAACCCTGGGTATGGCTACACCTTC. Protein sequence: CAWSVNPGYGYTF. V is TRBV30 and J is TRBJ1-2; D uncertain. CDR3 size: 13 residues. Trimming stripped 0 bases from V and 5 bases from J, with 10 bases between. Germline V gene lookup returns CDR1 GTSNPN and CDR2 SVGIG (reference sequence).

In its sample, this clone was seen a few times. The rearrangement joins TRBV5-1 to TRBJ1-5; D uncertain. The germline V gene has CDR1 SGHRS and CDR2 YFSETQ. The CDR3 is 14 amino acids. The V and J ends lost 5 bases and 2 bases respectively, with 11 bases between them. The CDR3: CASSRSGGNQPQHF. In DNA form, the CDR3 reads TGCGCCAGCAGTAGATCGGGAGGCAATCAGCCCCAGCATTTT.

This clone was detected a few times. The chain links TRBV6-4 to TRBJ2-1; TRBD2 aligns across 13 bases. The ends lost 5 bases at V and 5 bases at J; junction bases unmatched: 3. The CDR3 runs 15 residues. The germline gives CDR1 MRHNA, CDR2 SNTAGT. The CDR3 protein is CASSPGTSGDNEQFF. In DNA, the CDR3 is TGTGCCAGCAGTCCCGGGACTAGCGGGGACAATGAGCAGTTCTTC.

V and J are TRBV18 and TRBJ1-1; D is possibly TRBD1 (6 bases). The CDR3 runs to 14 residues. Germline CDR1 and CDR2: KGHSH and LQKENI. V lost 2 bases to trimming and J lost 4 bases, with 11 bases between them. The CDR3 loop reads CASSPGQGRTEAFF. The CDR3 coding sequence is TGTGCCAGCTCACCAGGGCAGGGGCGCACTGAAGCTTTCTTT.

This rearrangement joins TRBV2 to TRBJ2-1, with 11 bases aligning to TRBD1. Trimming took 4 bases from V and 7 from J; bases not matched to a gene: 6. The CDR3 consists of 15 residues. Per germline, CDR1 SNHLY and CDR2 FYNNEI. CDR3 in DNA: TGTGCCAGCAGTGCTGGGACAGGGGGTTGGAATGAGCAGTTCTTC. Translated: CASSAGTGGWNEQFF.

This chain links TRBV5-1 with TRBJ2-5, with 8 bases fitting TRBD1. Unmatched junction bases numbered 13, after V lost 4 bases and J lost 5 bases. CDR1 SGHRS and CDR2 YFSETQ come from the germline V gene. The CDR3 has 16 amino acids. CDR3 residues: CASSPRQDRVFETQYF. The CDR3 DNA reads as TGCGCCAGCAGCCCTCGCCAGGACAGGGTTTTTGAGACCCAGTACTTC. Full variable domain (rest looked up from reference TRBV5-1 and TRBJ2-5): KAGVTQTPRYLIKTRGQQVTLSCSPISGHRSVSWYQQTPGQGLQFLFEYFSETQRNKGNFPGRFSGRQFSNSRSEMNVSTLELGDSALYLCASSPRQDRVFETQYFGPGTRLLVL.

This clone was seen once. The chain couples TRBV27 to TRBJ2-5; TRBD2 matches at 7 bases. CDR1 is MNHEY and CDR2 is SMNVEV in the germline V gene (reference sequence). V was pared by 10 bases and J by 4 bases, with 15 bases of the junction left unmatched. The CDR3 covers 15 residues. The chain's CDR3 is CATGRDSPGGETQYF. CDR3 bases: TGTGCCACAGGGAGGGACTCACCCGGCGGAGAGACCCAGTACTTC.

The chain carries TRBV13 and TRBJ1-1; D is uncertain. Trimming pared 2 bases from V and 5 bases from J, leaving 12 bases between. Germline V CDR1 and CDR2: PRHDT, FYEKMQ (reference sequence). The CDR3 spans 14 residues. Here the CDR3 reads CASSLLLSGTEAFF. The CDR3 DNA follows: TGTGCCAGCAGCTTACTTCTAAGCGGGACTGAAGCTTTCTTT.

The chain is built from TRBV6-6 and TRBJ1-1; 9 bases are a match to TRBD1. The V gene's germline CDR1 is MNHNY and CDR2 SVGAGI (reference sequence). There are 13 residues in the CDR3. Unmatched junction bases numbered 7, after V lost 6 bases and J lost 8 bases. As DNA, the CDR3 is TGTGCCAGCAGGTACACAGGGGGCGACGAAGCTTTCTTT. The encoded protein is CASRYTGGDEAFF.

V gene TRBV25-1 combines with J gene TRBJ2-3; 10 bases match TRBD2. V lost 6 bases to trimming and J lost 2 bases; unmatched junction nucleotides: 8. This CDR3 is 16 amino acids long. The germline CDR1 and CDR2 sequences are MGHDK and SYGVNS. The CDR3 spells CASSSPAGGPTDTQYF. CDR3 bases: TGTGCCAGCAGCAGCCCAGCGGGGGGGCCCACAGATACGCAGTATTTT.

This sequence joins TRBV7-6 and TRBJ2-2; D unclear. Looked up from germline, CDR1 is SGHVS and CDR2 is FNYEAQ. Trimming took off 2 bases at V and 6 bases at J, with 10 bases between the two ends. This CDR3 spans 14 amino acids. The CDR3 coding sequence is TGTGCCAGCAGCTTACCCCCCGTGGCCGGGGAGCTGTTTTTT. Translated: CASSLPPVAGELFF.

The chain joins TRBV6-6 to TRBJ1-3; D is unresolved. Trimming cost V 2 bases and J 1 base, with 9 bases left between them. CDR3 length: 15 amino acids. Germline V gene data show CDR1 as MNHNY and CDR2 as SVGAGI (reference sequence). CDR3 region: CASSYGRLSGNTIYF. CDR3 nucleotides: TGTGCCAGCAGTTACGGCCGATTATCTGGAAACACCATATATTTT.

The CDR3, as DNA: TGCGCCAGCAGTGTGGGGTTTCAAGAGACCCAGTACTTC. Amino acids: CASSVGFQETQYF. The chain combines TRBV5-1 with TRBJ2-5; D is unresolved. Germline CDR1 SGHRS, CDR2 YFSETQ. This CDR3 is 13 amino acids long. V was cut by 5 bases and J by 2 bases, with 10 bases left in between.